These 2 T cell receptor beta chains were sequenced from one sample in a study of PD-1 blockade in classical Hodgkin lymphoma. Time point indicated: cycle 4 day 1 (C4D1), after more than five weeks of nivolumab. There was relapse after autologous stem cell transplantation in every patient, and there was variation in brentuximab vedotin exposure. CD4+ T cells were purified from thawed PBMCs by negative selection. Data came from immunoSEQ multiplex PCR; TCRdb stores just in-frame clones and leaves some out. This sample carries tens of thousands of clones, more than 80% of them seen once, and the ten largest clones take around 2.4%. The sample was CD4+ T cells from blood, taken before the fourth cycle of nivolumab. Receptors originate from a human donor with classical Hodgkin lymphoma.

The genes are TRBV7-9 and TRBJ1-5; TRBD1 is a possible D gene (5 bases). Germline assignment: CDR1 SEHNR and CDR2 FQNEAQ (reference sequence). Deletions cut 5 bases from V and 4 bases from J, with 15 bases between. The CDR3 is 15 amino acids. CDR3 DNA: TGTGCCAGCAGCGCCTTCGTGGGGGGAAATCAGCCCCAGCATTTT. This gives the protein CASSAFVGGNQPQHF.

This clone was seen a single time. The V gene is TRBV29-1, the J gene TRBJ1-1; TRBD1 matches 7 bases. The CDR3 covers 15 residues. Germline V CDR1 and CDR2: SQVTM, ANQGSEA. V was pared by 4 bases and J by 7 bases, with 15 bases of the junction left unmatched. CDR3: CSVVRTGVGKVEAFF. DNA for the CDR3: TGCAGCGTTGTACGGACAGGCGTGGGTAAGGTTGAAGCTTTCTTT.